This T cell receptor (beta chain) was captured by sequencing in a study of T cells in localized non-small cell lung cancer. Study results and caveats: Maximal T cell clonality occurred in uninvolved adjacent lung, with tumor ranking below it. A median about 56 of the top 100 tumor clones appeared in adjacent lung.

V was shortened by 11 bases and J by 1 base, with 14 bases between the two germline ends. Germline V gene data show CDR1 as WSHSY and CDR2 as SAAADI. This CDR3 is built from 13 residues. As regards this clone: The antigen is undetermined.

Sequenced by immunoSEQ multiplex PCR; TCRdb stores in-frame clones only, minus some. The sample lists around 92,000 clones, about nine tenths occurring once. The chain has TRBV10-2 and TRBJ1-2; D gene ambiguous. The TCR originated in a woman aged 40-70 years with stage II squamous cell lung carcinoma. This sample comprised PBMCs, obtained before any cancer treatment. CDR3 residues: CACSRNFNYGYTF. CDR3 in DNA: TGCGCCTGCTCCAGGAACTTTAACTATGGCTACACCTTC.